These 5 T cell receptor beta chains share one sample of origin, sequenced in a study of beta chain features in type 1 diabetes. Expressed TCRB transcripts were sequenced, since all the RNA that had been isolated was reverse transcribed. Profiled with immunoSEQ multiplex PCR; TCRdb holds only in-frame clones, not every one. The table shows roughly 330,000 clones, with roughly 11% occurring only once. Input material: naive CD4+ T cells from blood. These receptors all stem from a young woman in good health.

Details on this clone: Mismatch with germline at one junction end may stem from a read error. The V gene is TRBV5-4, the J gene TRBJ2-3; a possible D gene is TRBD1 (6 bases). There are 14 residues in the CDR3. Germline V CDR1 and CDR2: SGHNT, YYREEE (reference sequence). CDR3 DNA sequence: TGTGCCAGCAGCTTGGCAGGGCCGACAGGTACGCAGTATTTT. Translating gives CASSLAGPTGTQYF.

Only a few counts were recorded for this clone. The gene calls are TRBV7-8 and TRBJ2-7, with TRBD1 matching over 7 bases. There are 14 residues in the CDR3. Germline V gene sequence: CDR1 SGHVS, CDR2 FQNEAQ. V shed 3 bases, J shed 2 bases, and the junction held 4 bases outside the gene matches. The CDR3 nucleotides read TGTGCCAGCAGCTTCAACAGGGGTACCTACGAGCAGTACTTC. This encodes CASSFNRGTYEQYF.

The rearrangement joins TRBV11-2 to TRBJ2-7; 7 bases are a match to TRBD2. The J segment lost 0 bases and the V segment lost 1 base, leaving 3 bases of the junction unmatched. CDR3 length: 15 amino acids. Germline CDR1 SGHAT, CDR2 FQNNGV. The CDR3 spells CASSLGAGSSYEQYF. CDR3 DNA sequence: TGTGCCAGCAGCTTAGGAGCGGGGTCCTCCTACGAGCAGTACTTC.

The CDR3 spells CATTPRLAGGPDTQYF. As DNA, the CDR3 is TGTGCCACTACACCCAGACTAGCGGGAGGGCCGGATACGCAGTATTTT. This chain connects TRBV2 to TRBJ2-3; 14 bases agree with TRBD2. The germline V gene encodes CDR1 SNHLY and CDR2 FYNNEI. The CDR3 has 16 amino acids. J was trimmed by 6 bases and V by 10 bases; bases with no gene match: 12.

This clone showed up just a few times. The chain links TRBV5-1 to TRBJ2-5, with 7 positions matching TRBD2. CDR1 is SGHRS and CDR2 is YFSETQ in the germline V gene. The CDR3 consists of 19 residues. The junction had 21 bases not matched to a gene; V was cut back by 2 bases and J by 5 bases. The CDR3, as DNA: TGCGCCAGCAGCTTTTCCGAAGGTTCTTGGGAGGGATTTTTGGAGACCCAGTACTTC. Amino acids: CASSFSEGSWEGFLETQYF.